This TCR beta chain is from a study of blood T cell repertoires in COVID-19. As for the study in general: Sources were T cells, B-cell-depleted T cells, or PBMCs; the material itself was cDNA or gDNA.

Clones were read by immunoSEQ multiplex PCR, and TCRdb kept only the in-frame ones, dropping some. The sample has around 120,000 clones; around three quarters are singletons. This clonotype was obtained from an elderly woman with acute or convalescent COVID-19. Material: peripheral blood.

The CDR3 here is CASSQAWRNNEKLFF. The CDR3 bases are TGCGCCAGCAGCCAAGCGTGGCGGAATAATGAAAAACTGTTTTTT. The chain uses TRBV4-1 and TRBJ1-4, with D unresolved. CDR3 size: 15 residues. Germline V gene lookup returns CDR1 MGHRA and CDR2 YSYEKL. Trimming removed 1 base at V and 4 bases at J, with 10 bases between.